This T cell receptor beta chain comes out of a study of siplizumab effects on memory and regulatory T cells. This CDR3 comprises 15 residues. Looked up from germline, CDR1 is SGHRS and CDR2 is YFSETQ. With 4 bases clipped from V and 1 base from J, the junction kept 7 bases outside the gene matches. TCRdb's table, derived via immunoSEQ multiplex PCR, lists solely in-frame clones and lacks some. The table shows approximately 94,000 clones, with more than 85% occurring only once. Material for sequencing was CD8+ T cells sorted from blood. This TCR was recovered from a human donor in good health. This sequence joins TRBV5-1 and TRBJ2-7; 8 bases match TRBD2. The CDR3, as DNA: TGCGCCAGCAGCGGTCCGGAGCGGGGGTCCTACGAGCAGTACTTC. This gives the protein CASSGPERGSYEQYF. Full variable domain (missing parts from reference TRBV5-1 and TRBJ2-7): KAGVTQTPRYLIKTRGQQVTLSCSPISGHRSVSWYQQTPGQGLQFLFEYFSETQRNKGNFPGRFSGRQFSNSRSEMNVSTLELGDSALYLCASSGPERGSYEQYFGPGTRLTVT.